Each of the 2 T cell receptor beta chains below was sequenced from the same sample in a study of T-cell memory formation after mild COVID-19. MiXCR was run by TCRdb on the 5' RACE reads, yielding one entry per CDR3 protein. The sample yields about 270,000 distinct CDR3 sequences, about a sixth seen once. Sequenced material: PBMCs or a T cell subset sorted from them (not recorded which). These receptors all stem from a man aged 18 to 29 who had mild COVID-19 (a few samples of this study predate the infection). Cell type and time point are not known.

The chain joins TRBV9 to TRBJ2-2; D may be TRBD1 or TRBD2 (6 bases each). Germline values: CDR1 SGDLS, CDR2 YYNGEE. Deletions cut 2 bases from V and 3 bases from J, with 14 bases between. This CDR3 is 16 amino acids long. The CDR3 DNA is TGTGCCAGCAGCGTTGGAGGGCAGGGGCACACCGGGGAGCTGTTTTTT. It yields the protein CASSVGGQGHTGELFF.

This clonotype was seen only a few times. V and J are TRBV4-1 and TRBJ2-6; the D gene is possibly TRBD1 (6 bases). The CDR3 has 18 amino acids. Germline V CDR1 and CDR2: MGHRA, YSYEKL. The ends were cut back, 0 bases at V and 0 bases at J, with 12 bases in the middle. The CDR3 protein is CASSQETGLYSGANVLTF. CDR3 nucleotide sequence: TGCGCCAGCAGCCAAGAGACAGGTCTATACTCTGGGGCCAACGTCCTGACTTTC.